The T cell receptor beta chain described here comes from a study of blood T cells in healthy people across ages. This clonotype was counted only a few times. The antigen is unknown. The V and J ends lost 5 bases and 2 bases respectively, with 13 bases between them. The CDR3 extends over 14 amino acids. CDR1 is MNHEY and CDR2 is SMNVEV in the germline V gene (reference sequence). Total RNA, at least 6 micrograms per sample, was extracted from PBMCs. Whole-study findings and limits: Long-lived donors carried more naive CD4+ cells and greater diversity than aged donors.

Primed by a sample-barcoded 5' primer and a J-beta primer mix, a second PCR proceeded for about 7 to 12 cycles. Via MiXCR, TCRdb re-called the 5' RACE reads, giving one row per CDR3 protein. The table has some 850,000 distinct CDR3 sequences, roughly 26% seen once. The data also belong to a second study, concerning T cells of mothers and their children. That paper adds: Nine systemically healthy Caucasian donors: three mothers, six children.

This chain uses TRBV27 with TRBJ2-7, with D possibly matching TRBD1 (6 bases). The receptor was derived from a boy aged 5-17 years in good health. Sequenced: blood. The CDR3 here is CASSAGTNAYEQYF. In nucleotides, the CDR3 is TGTGCCAGCAGTGCCGGGACAAATGCCTACGAGCAGTACTTC.